Listed below are T cell receptor beta chains from one sample, sequenced in a study of cytomegalovirus exposure and HLA in healthy donors. Assay used: immunoSEQ multiplex PCR; TCRdb lists only in-frame clones, some missing. The repertoire has approximately 100,000 clones, about 59% of them found once; the top ten carry around 4%. The sample consisted of PBMCs. The receptor set was obtained from a man younger than 40 in good health and CMV-seropositive. CDR3s include the opening cysteine and the closing phenylalanine or tryptophan. The D gene is left open where the match is weak. Size values are once, few and many counts, or a class for expanded clones, and some rows have none.

v_call	cdr3_length	clone_size	d_call	j_call	cdr3_nt	cdr3_aa
TRBV7-2	12	.	.	TRBJ1-5	TGTGCCAGCAGCTTAGATAGCCAGCCCCAGCATTTT	CASSLDSQPQHF
TRBV7-8	13	.	.	TRBJ1-1	TGTGCCAGCAGCATCTCAACAGGTACTGAAGCTTTCTTT	CASSISTGTEAFF
TRBV10-3	14	.	.	TRBJ1-1	TGTGCCATCAGGTACAGATCCATGAACACTGAAGCTTTCTTT	CAIRYRSMNTEAFF
TRBV2	15	once	TRBD2	TRBJ2-3	TGTGCCAGCAGTGAAGGTTCGGGGGGGCAAGCTACGCAGTATTTT	CASSEGSGGQATQYF
TRBV4-1	13	.	TRBD1	TRBJ2-7	TGCGCCAGCTCGAGGACAGGGGGTACCGAGCAGTACTTC	CASSRTGGTEQYF
TRBV5-1	15	.	.	TRBJ1-4	TGCGCCAGCAGCTTGATGGGAGGTACTAATGAAAAACTGTTTTTT	CASSLMGGTNEKLFF
TRBV9	13	.	.	TRBJ1-3	TGTGCCAGCAGCGTCTACTCTGGAAACACCATATATTTT	CASSVYSGNTIYF
TRBV19	15	once	.	TRBJ1-5	TGTGCCAGTAGCTCGCGGCAGGGCCTCAATCAGCCCCAGCATTTT	CASSSRQGLNQPQHF
TRBV2	16	.	.	TRBJ2-5	TGTGCCGGGGAACGACAGGAATCTGGCGGCGGAGAGACCCAGTACTTC	CAGERQESGGGETQYF
TRBV28	16	few	TRBD2	TRBJ2-3	TGTGCCAGCAGTTCCTTAACCGGGGGGGGCACAGATACGCAGTATTTT	CASSSLTGGGTDTQYF
TRBV27	16	.	TRBD2	TRBJ2-2	TGTGCCAGCACCCCGGGACTAGCAGCCAACACCGGGGAGCTGTTTTTT	CASTPGLAANTGELFF
TRBV5-1	13	.	.	TRBJ1-1	TGCGCCAGCAGTCCATTGGCCCTCACTGAAGCTTTCTTT	CASSPLALTEAFF
TRBV6-5	12	.	.	TRBJ2-7	TGTGCCAGCAGCCGGACACCCGTCGGGCAGTACTTC	CASSRTPVGQYF
TRBV19	13	.	.	TRBJ2-7	TGTGCCAGTAGTCCAGCCAGGGGTTACGAGCAGTACTTC	CASSPARGYEQYF
TRBV2	13	few	.	TRBJ1-5	TGTGCCAGCAGTGATGGAGGAAATCAGCCCCAGCATTTT	CASSDGGNQPQHF
TRBV5-4	15	.	TRBD1	TRBJ2-7	TGTGCCAGCAGCGCCCGAGGGGGCGAGGGTGACGAGCAGTACTTC	CASSARGGEGDEQYF
TRBV7-7	14	.	.	TRBJ2-3	TGTGCTAGCAGCTTAGGGCCCGGGGCAGATACGCAGTATTTT	CASSLGPGADTQYF
TRBV7-9	17	.	.	TRBJ2-3	TGTGCCAGCAGCTTAGCGCTGGGCGGGGTACAGACAGATACGCAGTATTTT	CASSLALGGVQTDTQYF
TRBV9	14	few	.	TRBJ1-1	TGTGCCAGCAGCGTAGTGGGGGCGAACACTGAAGCTTTCTTT	CASSVVGANTEAFF
TRBV4-1	16	.	.	TRBJ2-2	TGCGCCAGCCGAAACACCTGGGGGGTTCGGATCGGGGAGCTGTTTTTT	CASRNTWGVRIGELFF
TRBV10-1	15	.	TRBD1	TRBJ2-7	TGCGCCAGCAGTCCAGGACAGGGCGAAACCTACGAGCAGTACTTC	CASSPGQGETYEQYF
TRBV30	15	few	.	TRBJ1-1	TGTGCCTGGAGCCACCAGGGTACGGGTGGAACTGAAGCTTTCTTT	CAWSHQGTGGTEAFF
TRBV25-1	15	.	.	TRBJ1-2	TGTACCAGCAGTGAATTTGGGGCGGGGGCAAATGGCTACACCTTC	CTSSEFGAGANGYTF
TRBV5-1	13	once	.	TRBJ2-3	TGCGCCAGCTCCTCGGGGGGCGGAGATACGCAGTATTTT	CASSSGGGDTQYF
TRBV5-1	13	.	TRBD2	TRBJ2-1	TGCGCCAGCAGCTCCGGGGGGGAGACTGAGCAGTTCTTC	CASSSGGETEQFF
TRBV18	14	.	TRBD2	TRBJ2-7	TGTGCCAGCTCATTAAATTACGGGGACTACGAGCAGTGCTTC	CASSLNYGDYEQCF
TRBV2	12	.	TRBD1	TRBJ2-7	TGTGCCAGCTGGACAGGTTCCTACGAGCAGTACTTC	CASWTGSYEQYF
TRBV5-1	13	.	.	TRBJ1-2	TGCGCCAGCAGCTTGGATTCGAACTATGGCTACACCTTC	CASSLDSNYGYTF
TRBV6-5	16	.	TRBD1	TRBJ2-3	TGTGCCAGCAGTTTATTCCCGGGACAGCGCACAGATACGCAGTATTTT	CASSLFPGQRTDTQYF
TRBV5-1	18	.	TRBD1	TRBJ1-4	TGCGCCAGCAGCTTGGACAGGGGGCGCTGGGAAACTAATGAAAAACTGTTTTTT	CASSLDRGRWETNEKLFF
TRBV7-3	15	.	.	TRBJ2-3	TGCGCCAGCAGCTTAAAGCAGGGTCAGACAGATACGCAGTATTTT	CASSLKQGQTDTQYF
TRBV29-1	15	.	.	TRBJ1-2	TGCAGCGTTGAAGATTTCCAGCGGGGCAACTATGGCTACACCTTC	CSVEDFQRGNYGYTF
TRBV7-2	12	few	.	TRBJ1-4	TGTGCCAGCAGCTCCACGGGTAGAAAACTGTTTTTT	CASSSTGRKLFF
TRBV7-2	14	.	TRBD2	TRBJ2-3	TGTGCCAGCAGCTCGGGACTAGTAGGAGGTACGCAGTATTTT	CASSSGLVGGTQYF
TRBV5-6	12	few	.	TRBJ1-2	TGTGCCAGCAGCTTGGCCGACGGGGGCTACACCTTC	CASSLADGGYTF
TRBV5-1	12	.	.	TRBJ1-1	TGCGCCAGCAGCTTGGCCAGTACTGAAGCTTTCTTT	CASSLASTEAFF
TRBV30	15	few	TRBD1	TRBJ1-4	TGTGCCTGGAGTACCCAAACAGGGGTCTATGAAAAACTGTTTTTT	CAWSTQTGVYEKLFF
TRBV9	16	.	.	TRBJ1-5	TGTGCCAGCACCAGGGGAATCGGGATGAGCAATCAGCCCCAGCATTTT	CASTRGIGMSNQPQHF
TRBV2	12	.	.	TRBJ2-7	TGTGCCAGCAGTGACAGAATCTACGAGCAGTACTTC	CASSDRIYEQYF
TRBV19	16	.	TRBD1	TRBJ1-1	TGTGCCAGTAACCTCAGGGGGCAGGGGGAGAACACTGAAGCTTTCTTT	CASNLRGQGENTEAFF
TRBV25-1	12	.	.	TRBJ2-5	TGTGCCAGCCAACTCCGCCAAGAGACCCAGTACTTC	CASQLRQETQYF
TRBV2	12	.	.	TRBJ1-2	TGTGCCAGCAGTGAAGCGCAGGTTGGCTACACCTTC	CASSEAQVGYTF
TRBV5-1	18	.	TRBD2	TRBJ2-1	TGCGCCAGCAGCCCAGGACTAGCGGGGGGACCTACTTTAGATGAGCGGTTCTTC	CASSPGLAGGPTLDERFF
TRBV5-1	13	.	.	TRBJ1-1	TGCGCCAGCAGCCTACCCGGGGTTGCTGAAGCTTTCTTT	CASSLPGVAEAFF
TRBV7-9	17	few	TRBD1	TRBJ1-6	TGTGCCAGCAGCCCTGGGACAGGGGCAGGATATAATTCACCCCTCCACTTT	CASSPGTGAGYNSPLHF